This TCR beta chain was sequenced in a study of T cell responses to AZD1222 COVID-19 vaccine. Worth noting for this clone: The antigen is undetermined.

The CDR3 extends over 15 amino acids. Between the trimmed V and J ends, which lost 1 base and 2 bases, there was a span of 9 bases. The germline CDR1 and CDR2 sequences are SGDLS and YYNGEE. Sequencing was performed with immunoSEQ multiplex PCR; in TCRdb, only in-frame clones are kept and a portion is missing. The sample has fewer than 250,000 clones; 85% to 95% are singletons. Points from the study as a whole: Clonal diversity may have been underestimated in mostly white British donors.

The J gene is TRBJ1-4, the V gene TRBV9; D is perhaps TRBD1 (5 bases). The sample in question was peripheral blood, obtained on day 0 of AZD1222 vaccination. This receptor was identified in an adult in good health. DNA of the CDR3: TGTGCCAGCAGCGTAAGGGGAAGCACTAATGAAAAACTGTTTTTT. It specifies CASSVRGSTNEKLFF.